A selection of T cell receptor beta chains follows, all from one sample in a study of response to subunit inactivated influenza vaccine. TCRdb re-analysed the RT-PCR reads in MiXCR, keeping a single row per CDR3 protein. The sample has over 400,000 distinct CDR3 sequences, roughly 9.7% seen once. The specimen was PBMCs from blood, collected about 40 days after vaccination. Receptor source: a man between 45 and 60 years old who received an inactivated influenza vaccine. Both conserved end residues are part of each CDR3. A D gene is named only where the DNA matches it firmly. The size field is filled for only some rows; it gives once, few, many or a size class.

j_call | d_call | cdr3_length | v_call | clone_size | cdr3_aa | cdr3_nt
TRBJ1-2 | TRBD1 | 15 | TRBV5-5 | - | CASTTTRTGAYGYTF | TGTGCCAGCACCACGACCAGGACAGGGGCGTATGGCTACACCTTC
TRBJ2-5 | - | 13 | TRBV29-1 | few | CSVTGVRQETQYF | TGCAGCGTGACAGGAGTTCGTCAAGAGACCCAGTACTTC
TRBJ2-1 | TRBD2 | 19 | TRBV12-3/TRBV12-4 | - | CASSSGQRWTSGRYNEQFF | TGTGCCAGCAGTTCAGGACAGAGATGGACTAGCGGGAGGTACAATGAGCAGTTCTTC
TRBJ1-3 | - | 14 | TRBV20-1 | many | CSAPDGDSGNTIYF | TGCAGTGCTCCGGACGGTGACTCTGGAAACACCATATATTTT
TRBJ2-1 | - | 12 | TRBV28 | - | CASSSRGQREFF | TGTGCCAGCAGTTCGCGCGGACAGCGGGAGTTCTTC
TRBJ2-5 | - | 12 | TRBV12-3/TRBV12-4 | many | CASTEEGETQYF | TGTGCCAGCACGGAGGAGGGAGAGACCCAGTACTTC
TRBJ1-5 | - | 15 | TRBV15 | - | CATSISRGGNQPQHF | TGTGCCACCAGCATTTCTCGCGGTGGCAATCAGCCCCAGCATTTT
TRBJ1-2 | TRBD1 | 14 | TRBV10-3 | - | CAIMETGTGHGYTF | TGTGCCATCATGGAAACCGGGACAGGGCATGGCTACACCTTC
TRBJ2-1 | - | 16 | TRBV5-1 | few | CASSLSGSERYNEQFF | TGCGCCAGCAGCTTGTCGGGGTCCGAGCGATACAATGAGCAGTTCTTC
TRBJ1-4 | TRBD1 | 15 | TRBV4-1 | few | CASSAPGTGNEKLFF | TGCGCCAGCAGCGCACCCGGGACAGGGAATGAAAAACTGTTTTTT
TRBJ1-2 | - | 15 | TRBV7-8 | few | CASSLIGRAGYGYTF | TGTGCCAGCAGCTTAATTGGCAGGGCCGGCTATGGCTACACCTTC
TRBJ2-3 | TRBD1 | 15 | TRBV6-4 | - | CASSEGTASTDTQYF | TGTGCCAGCAGTGAAGGGACAGCTAGCACAGATACGCAGTATTTT
TRBJ2-2 | - | 14 | TRBV11-2 | - | CASRKGPNTGELFF | TGTGCCAGCAGAAAGGGACCGAACACCGGGGAGCTGTTTTTT
TRBJ1-2 | - | 15 | TRBV5-1 | many | CASSPAREVYYGYTF | TGCGCCAGCAGCCCCGCCCGAGAAGTCTACTATGGCTACACCTTC
TRBJ2-4 | - | 16 | TRBV5-1 | many | CASSLQEGHSKNIQYF | TGCGCCAGCAGCTTGCAGGAGGGTCACTCCAAAAACATTCAGTACTTC
TRBJ1-2 | TRBD1 | 13 | TRBV6-6 | - | CATLTGGAWGYTF | TGTGCCACTTTGACAGGGGGCGCATGGGGCTACACCTTC
TRBJ2-3 | TRBD1 | 16 | TRBV24-1 | few | CATSDSRTGTGDTQYF | TGTGCCACCAGTGATTCCCGGACAGGGACGGGGGATACGCAGTATTTT
TRBJ2-7 | - | 15 | TRBV10-3 | many | CAISDPDTGIHEQYF | TGTGCCATCAGTGACCCGGACACAGGGATCCACGAGCAGTACTTC
TRBJ2-3 | - | 13 | TRBV6-2/TRBV6-3 | - | CASRPSLGNTQYF | TGTGCCAGCAGACCCTCACTAGGGAATACGCAGTATTTT
TRBJ1-3 | - | 14 | TRBV20-1 | few | CSARDGYSGNTIYF | TGCAGTGCCCGGGACGGATACTCTGGAAACACCATATATTTT
TRBJ1-2 | - | 12 | TRBV14 | many | CASSQAANLAFF | TGTGCCAGCAGCCAAGCGGCGAACTTGGCCTTCTTC
TRBJ2-1 | - | 15 | TRBV2 | many | CASSPSTGSYNEQFF | TGTGCCAGCAGTCCTTCAACCGGCTCCTACAATGAGCAGTTCTTC
TRBJ2-1 | TRBD2 | 14 | TRBV5-6 | - | CASSWGGSYNEQFF | TGTGCCAGCAGCTGGGGGGGTTCCTACAATGAGCAGTTCTTC
TRBJ2-5 | TRBD2 | 14 | TRBV20-1 | - | CSARITSGQETQYF | TGCAGTGCTAGGATTACTAGCGGGCAAGAGACCCAGTACTTC
TRBJ1-1 | - | 12 | TRBV7-2 | few | CASSRAGVEAFF | TGTGCCAGCAGCCGAGCGGGGGTTGAAGCTTTCTTT
TRBJ1-3 | TRBD1 | 20 | TRBV6-2/TRBV6-3 | - | CASSLTGTGSSEIQRNTIYF | TGTGCCAGCAGTTTAACCGGGACAGGGTCTTCGGAGATTCAAAGAAACACCATATATTTT
TRBJ2-2 | - | 13 | TRBV7-2 | - | CASSPRRREELFF | TGTGCCAGCAGCCCCCGCCGCAGGGAGGAGCTGTTTTTT
TRBJ2-2 | TRBD2 | 15 | TRBV7-2 | - | CASSLDVGGTGELFF | TGTGCCAGCAGCTTAGACGTGGGAGGGACCGGGGAGCTGTTTTTT
TRBJ2-3 | TRBD1 | 17 | TRBV7-2 | few | CASSLPRGDRSTDTQYF | TGTGCCAGCAGCCTCCCCCGTGGGGACAGGAGCACAGATACGCAGTATTTT
TRBJ2-3 | - | 15 | TRBV7-8 | few | CASSLALGGTDTQYF | TGTGCCAGCAGCTTAGCGCTGGGGGGTACAGATACGCAGTATTTT
TRBJ2-7 | - | 12 | TRBV27 | few | CASSDLYYEQYF | TGTGCCAGCAGTGACCTATATTACGAGCAGTACTTC
TRBJ2-1 | - | 17 | TRBV28 | - | CASSSPEGSSSYNEQFF | TGTGCCAGCAGTTCCCCCGAGGGCTCTAGCTCCTACAATGAGCAGTTCTTC
TRBJ1-4 | - | 14 | TRBV12-3/TRBV12-4 | - | CASSPQGTNEKLFF | TGTGCCAGCAGTCCGCAGGGTACTAATGAAAAACTGTTTTTT
TRBJ2-1 | - | 13 | TRBV20-1 | few | CSASRGRLDEQFF | TGCAGTGCTAGTCGGGGCCGACTGGATGAGCAGTTCTTC
TRBJ2-1 | TRBD2 | 14 | TRBV6-2/TRBV6-3 | few | CATGASGSYNEQFF | TGTGCCACCGGGGCTAGCGGGAGTTACAATGAGCAGTTCTTC
TRBJ2-5 | TRBD1 | 15 | TRBV29-1 | many | CSVGGQGASGETQYF | TGCAGCGTTGGAGGTCAGGGGGCAAGTGGAGAGACCCAGTACTTC
TRBJ2-3 | TRBD2 | 15 | TRBV4-1 | few | CASSHESGSIDTQYF | TGCGCCAGCAGCCATGAAAGCGGGAGCATAGATACGCAGTATTTT
TRBJ1-3 | - | 14 | TRBV6-5 | many | CASSYSVSGNTIYF | TGTGCCAGCAGTTACTCCGTCTCTGGAAACACCATATATTTT
TRBJ1-2 | - | 14 | TRBV5-4 | - | CASSLEGDGYGYTF | TGTGCCAGCAGCTTGGAAGGGGACGGCTATGGCTACACCTTC
TRBJ2-7 | - | 12 | TRBV20-1 | few | CSAFDLAPEQYF | TGCAGTGCTTTTGATCTAGCGCCCGAGCAGTACTTC
TRBJ2-3 | - | 19 | TRBV7-7 | few | CASSLLRPAEGGGADTQYF | TGTGCTAGCAGCTTATTACGTCCGGCTGAAGGGGGGGGAGCAGATACGCAGTATTTT
TRBJ1-2 | - | 13 | TRBV6-1 | few | CASSMTVVSGYTF | TGTGCCAGCAGTATGACAGTAGTCAGCGGCTACACCTTC
TRBJ2-7 | - | 13 | TRBV28 | - | CASLGQGIGEQYF | TGTGCCAGCCTTGGCCAGGGGATAGGGGAGCAGTACTTC
TRBJ1-4 | TRBD1 | 15 | TRBV20-1 | - | CSASGQGAANEKLFF | TGCAGTGCTTCGGGACAGGGGGCAGCTAATGAAAAACTGTTTTTT
TRBJ2-1 | - | 13 | TRBV6-2/TRBV6-3 | few | CASSQLRGNEQFF | TGTGCCAGCAGTCAGCTAAGGGGCAATGAGCAGTTCTTC
TRBJ1-6 | TRBD1 | 14 | TRBV20-1 | few | CSATSDRVNSPLHF | TGCAGTGCAACCTCGGACAGGGTAAATTCACCCCTCCACTTT
TRBJ2-3 | - | 16 | TRBV20-1 | - | CSALLGRGSIKDTQYF | TGCAGTGCGCTCCTCGGACGGGGCTCTATTAAAGATACGCAGTATTTT
TRBJ1-5 | TRBD1 | 14 | TRBV5-1 | once | CASSRAGGGQPQHF | TGCGCCAGCAGCCGGGCAGGGGGCGGTCAGCCCCAGCATTTT
TRBJ2-7 | TRBD2 | 14 | TRBV11-2 | few | CASSSGLATYEQYF | TGTGCCAGCAGCTCGGGACTAGCGACCTACGAGCAGTACTTC
TRBJ2-4 | TRBD1 | 16 | TRBV20-1 | many | CSARGQGRGPKNIQYF | TGCAGTGCTAGAGGACAGGGGCGGGGTCCCAAAAACATTCAGTACTTC
TRBJ2-1 | - | 15 | TRBV6-2/TRBV6-3 | few | CASSYFRRGYNEQFF | TGTGCCAGCAGTTACTTTCGCAGGGGCTACAATGAGCAGTTCTTC
TRBJ2-3 | - | 13 | TRBV7-9 | - | CASSFGTKDTQYF | TGTGCCAGCAGCTTTGGGACAAAAGATACGCAGTATTTT
TRBJ2-2 | - | 13 | TRBV11-1 | many | CASSFGLTGELFF | TGTGCCAGCAGCTTCGGCCTAACCGGGGAGCTGTTTTTT
TRBJ2-1 | - | 16 | TRBV5-1 | few | CASSLSGGALSYEQFF | TGCGCCAGCAGCTTGTCTGGGGGGGCTTTAAGTTATGAGCAGTTCTTC
TRBJ2-2 | - | 12 | TRBV5-1 | - | CASSLGGEELFF | TGCGCCAGCAGCTTGGGTGGCGAGGAGCTGTTTTTT
TRBJ2-1 | - | 15 | TRBV11-2 | many | CASSLVLYNYNEQFF | TGTGCCAGCAGCTTAGTTCTTTACAATTACAATGAGCAGTTCTTC
TRBJ1-3 | - | 12 | TRBV20-1 | few | CSATGPGNTIYF | TGCAGTGCTACAGGTCCTGGAAACACCATATATTTT
TRBJ2-7 | TRBD2 | 14 | TRBV10-1 | - | CASSESTSGGARYF | TGCGCCAGCAGTGAGTCGACTAGCGGGGGGGCCCGGTACTTC
TRBJ2-7 | TRBD1 | 13 | TRBV20-1 | - | CSAGTGENYEQYF | TGCAGTGCTGGGACAGGGGAAAACTACGAGCAGTACTTC